These 7 T cell receptor beta chains share one sample of origin, sequenced in a study of cytomegalovirus exposure and HLA in healthy donors (TCRdb year 2017). Libraries were prepared through the immunoSEQ multiplex PCR assay. For the multiplex PCR, a mixture combining 60 forward primers for TCR Vbeta segments and 13 reverse primers for TCR Jbeta segments was used. Imported from immuneACCESS, the table was reduced by TCRdb to in-frame sequences with V and J called. These copies leave out some clones; in studies compared against another copy, an unresolved V gene accounts for under half, and the cause of the remainder is not known. Within this sample are 150,000 to 200,000 clones, with approximately 80% of them counted one time only. Of the sample, 2.3% is held by the ten largest clones. Sequencing was performed on PBMCs. The source of these receptors is a woman aged 50 to 65 in good health and CMV-seronegative.

The table lists this clone with a few counts. The chain carries TRBV13 and TRBJ2-4, with 10 bases identical to TRBD1. Germline V gene data show CDR1 as PRHDT and CDR2 as FYEKMQ (reference sequence). The CDR3 consists of 15 residues. The V segment lost 0 bases and the J segment 7 bases; nucleotides outside the gene matches: 3. CDR3 nucleotides: TGTGCCAGCAGCTTAGGTCGACAGGGGGCGAACATTCAGTACTTC. Protein sequence: CASSLGRQGANIQYF.

The rearrangement uses TRBV19 and TRBJ2-1; the match to TRBD2 covers 7 bases. The V gene end was trimmed by 1 base and the J gene end by 0 bases; junction bases not matched to a gene: 3. This CDR3 has 16 amino acids. The germline gives CDR1 LNHDA, CDR2 SQIVND (reference sequence). CDR3 region: CASSIGAGFSYNEQFF. DNA of the CDR3: TGTGCCAGTAGTATAGGAGCGGGGTTCTCCTACAATGAGCAGTTCTTC.

This clone was picked up one time. The chain has TRBV27 and TRBJ2-7, with D unclear. Trimming left V 3 bases short and J 2 bases short, with 11 bases between. The length of the CDR3 is 14 residues. The germline V gene encodes CDR1 MNHEY and CDR2 SMNVEV (reference sequence). The CDR3 nucleotides are TGTGCCAGCAGTTTTCTCGACAAACCCTACGAGCAGTACTTC. This sequence encodes CASSFLDKPYEQYF.

On this clone itself: One end of the junction does not line up with germline, which may come from a read error. The chain couples TRBV7-9 to TRBJ2-1; the match to TRBD2 covers 8 bases. The germline V gene has CDR1 SEHNR and CDR2 FQNEAQ (reference sequence). The CDR3 extends over 16 amino acids. CDR3 sequence: CSSSSESGRPYNEQFF. CDR3 sequence (DNA): TGTTCCAGCAGCTCGGAGAGCGGGAGACCCTACAATGAGCAGTTCTTC.

This clone appeared once. V gene TRBV27 combines with J gene TRBJ2-2, with TRBD1 identical over 9 bases. Germline CDR1 MNHEY, CDR2 SMNVEV (reference sequence). V gave up 4 bases and J gave up 4 bases; unmatched junction bases: 10. The CDR3 has 17 amino acids. The CDR3 loop is CASSSDRDRASTGELFF. The CDR3 DNA follows: TGTGCCAGCAGTTCGGACCGGGACAGGGCATCCACCGGGGAGCTGTTTTTT.

V and J are TRBV5-6 and TRBJ1-3; D is unclear. The CDR3 runs 16 residues. Germline CDR1 is SGHDT and CDR2 is YYEEEE. The ends were cut back, 4 bases at V and 0 bases at J, with 14 bases in the middle. This CDR3 reads CASSTRLVSSGNTIYF. In nucleotides, the CDR3 is TGTGCCAGCAGCACTCGCCTCGTGAGCTCTGGAAACACCATATATTTT.

This clone was counted only a few times. The rearrangement uses TRBV6-1 and TRBJ1-3; D may be TRBD1 (6 bases). In germline, CDR1 is MNHNS, CDR2 SASEGT. V was clipped by 5 bases and J by 0 bases, with 11 bases between them. The CDR3 sequence is 15 residues long. This CDR3 reads CASSRTVTSGNTIYF. CDR3 DNA: TGTGCCAGCAGTCGGACAGTGACCTCTGGAAACACCATATATTTT.